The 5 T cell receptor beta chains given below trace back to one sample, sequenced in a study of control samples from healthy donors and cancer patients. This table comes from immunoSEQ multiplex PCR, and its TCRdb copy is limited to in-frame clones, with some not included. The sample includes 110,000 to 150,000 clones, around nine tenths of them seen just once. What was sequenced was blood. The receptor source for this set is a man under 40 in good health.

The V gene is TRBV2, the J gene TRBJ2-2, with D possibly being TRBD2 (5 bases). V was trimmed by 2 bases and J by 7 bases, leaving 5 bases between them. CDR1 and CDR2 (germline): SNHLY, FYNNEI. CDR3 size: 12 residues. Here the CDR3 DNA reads TGTGCCAGCAGTGAACGGGGCGGGGAGCTGTTTTTT. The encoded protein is CASSERGGELFF.

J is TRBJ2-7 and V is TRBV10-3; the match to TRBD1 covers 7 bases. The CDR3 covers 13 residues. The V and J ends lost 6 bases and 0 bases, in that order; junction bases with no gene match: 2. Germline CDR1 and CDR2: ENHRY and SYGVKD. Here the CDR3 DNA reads TGTGCCATCAGGACAGGGAACTCCTACGAGCAGTACTTC. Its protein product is CAIRTGNSYEQYF.

As DNA, the CDR3 is TGTGCCAGCAGCTTGTATGGCCAGACCACAGATACGCAGTATTTT. It specifies CASSLYGQTTDTQYF. J is TRBJ2-3 and V is TRBV5-5; no clear D gene. The CDR3 runs to 15 residues. The ends were cut back, 1 base at V and 2 bases at J, with 11 bases in the middle. Germline V lookup: CDR1 SGHKS, CDR2 YYEKEE (reference sequence).

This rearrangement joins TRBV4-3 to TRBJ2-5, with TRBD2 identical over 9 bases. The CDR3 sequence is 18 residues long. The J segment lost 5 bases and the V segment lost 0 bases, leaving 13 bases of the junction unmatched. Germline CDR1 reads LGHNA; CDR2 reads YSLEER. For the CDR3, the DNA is TGCGCCAGCAGCCAAGATCTTAGCGGGCGGGGGGGCCTTGAGACCCAGTACTTC. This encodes CASSQDLSGRGGLETQYF.

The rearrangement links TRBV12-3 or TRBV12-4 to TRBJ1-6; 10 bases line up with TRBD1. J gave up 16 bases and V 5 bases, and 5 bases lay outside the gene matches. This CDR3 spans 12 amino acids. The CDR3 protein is CASSETGQGLHF. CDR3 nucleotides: TGTGCCAGCAGTGAAACGGGACAGGGGCTCCACTTT.